The clone carrying this TCR beta chain was detected only a few times. The antigen is undetermined. The data derive from a study of response to subunit inactivated influenza vaccine. Trimming removed 0 bases from V and 2 bases from J; junction bases left unmatched: 9. CDR3 length equals 18 residues. The V gene's germline CDR1 is SGHKS and CDR2 YYEKEE (reference sequence). The study, taken as a whole, reports: It was suggested by the authors that few new T cells are recruited by each seasonal influenza vaccination.

MiXCR was run by TCRdb on the RT-PCR reads, yielding one entry per CDR3 protein. The sample contains 150,000 to 200,000 distinct CDR3 sequences, roughly 12% of which appear only once. These same records also appear under a second study, on T cells expressing NK-cell markers. As that report states: UMIs were included in TCR beta cDNA generated by 5'RACE template switching. Obtained from sorted CD3+CD56+NKG2C+, CD3+CD56+NKG2C- and CD3+CD56-NKG2C+ T cells were the TCR beta repertoires. In four donors, these clonotypes also led the CD3+CD56-NKG2C+ fraction.

This specimen consisted of CD8+ T cells sorted from PBMCs, obtained roughly 13 days after vaccination. The source of this sequence is a man in his fifties or sixties who received an inactivated influenza vaccine. The gene calls are TRBV5-5 and TRBJ2-5; the match to TRBD2 covers 11 bases. DNA of the CDR3: TGTGCCAGCAGCTTGGCCTCGCTAGCGGGGGGCTTTCAAGAGACCCAGTACTTC. Amino acids: CASSLASLAGGFQETQYF.